The table lists the clone carrying this T cell receptor beta chain with a few counts. The antigen remains undetermined. The sample originates from a study of blood T cells in healthy people across ages. Study outcomes and limitations: The study found more naive CD4+ cells and higher diversity in long-lived than aged donors. There was no known CMV status for donors, so expanded clonotype changes were possibly confounded.

Germline CDR1 reads MNHNY; CDR2 reads SVGAGI (reference sequence). The CDR3 consists of 13 residues. Trimming took 8 bases from V and 1 from J, leaving 9 bases between them. The second PCR ran roughly 7 to 11 cycles with a sample-barcoded 5' primer and J-beta primers. Every single cDNA molecule received a tag from a template-switch adaptor with 12 random nucleotides. TCRdb itself ran the 5' RACE reads through MiXCR, one entry per CDR3 protein. The table shows roughly 800,000 distinct CDR3 sequences, with about 62% occurring only once. The clonotype was recovered from a man younger than 45 in good health. The rearrangement links TRBV6-6 to TRBJ1-5; D is possibly TRBD1 (5 bases). Material: blood. The CDR3 is CASVRGSNQPQHF. CDR3 nucleotide sequence: TGTGCCAGCGTTCGGGGGAGCAATCAGCCCCAGCATTTT.